This T cell receptor (beta chain) was captured by sequencing in a study of blood T cell repertoires in COVID-19. As for the study in general: Sample material is recorded as cDNA or gDNA derived from T cells, B-cell-depleted T cells, or PBMCs.

This clone occurred once. The V end lost 6 bases, the J end lost 0 bases, and 8 bases lay between the germline ends. The CDR3 sequence is 13 residues long. In germline, CDR1 is MNHEY, CDR2 SVGAGI. TCRdb keeps only in-frame clones here, not all; method: immunoSEQ multiplex PCR. The data show roughly 24,000 clones, less than 85% seen once. What was sequenced was peripheral blood. The chain is built from TRBV6-5 and TRBJ1-1; D possibly corresponds to TRBD1 (5 bases). The sequence came from a human donor in a cohort sampled during active COVID-19. This chain's CDR3 is CASSREMNTEAFF. For the CDR3, the DNA is TGTGCCAGCAGCAGGGAAATGAACACTGAAGCTTTCTTT.